The table lists the clone carrying this T cell receptor beta chain with a count of one. The antigen is not known. This entry is derived from a study of identical twins. Whole-study findings and limits: In zero-insertion analyses, partial confounding could arise from invariant MAIT and iNKT cells. Memory repertoires lacked the insertion deficit that abundant cord blood beta clonotypes showed.

It was template switching that added a universal primer site, and there were unique molecular identifiers on the cDNA. Each CDR3 protein is one row after TCRdb ran MiXCR on the 5' RACE reads. The data show 1.5 million to 2 million distinct CDR3 sequences, under 35% seen once. CDR3 length: 14 residues. V lost 1 base, J lost 9 bases, and 14 bases lay in between. From germline, CDR1 is SGHRS and CDR2 YFSETQ. This TCR was recovered from a newborn girl in good health. V and J are TRBV5-1 and TRBJ1-3; D unclear. Sequenced: cord blood. The CDR3 DNA sequence: TGCGCCAGCAGCTTGATGAGCCTGGTAAGCACCATATATTTT. Translated: CASSLMSLVSTIYF. The full variable domain, with the rest looked up from reference TRBV5-1 and TRBJ1-3, is KAGVTQTPRYLIKTRGQQVTLSCSPISGHRSVSWYQQTPGQGLQFLFEYFSETQRNKGNFPGRFSGRQFSNSRSEMNVSTLELGDSALYLCASSLMSLVSTIYFGEGSWLTVV.